Below, 9 T cell receptor beta chains from the same sample are listed, as sequenced in a study of shared T cell receptors in the human thymus. Some clones are missing from TCRdb's copy, which holds only in-frame ones; the method was immunoSEQ multiplex PCR. The sample has 540,000 or so clones, approximately 80% seen once. The same data also went into a second study, on human thymus T cells.

Sequencing used thymocytes. These receptors were taken from a boy in the first two years of life with a congenital heart defect.

The table lists this clone with a few counts. The chain has TRBV19 and TRBJ1-4; 9 bases match TRBD1. Germline loops: CDR1 LNHDA, CDR2 SQIVND (reference sequence). The CDR3 contains 15 residues. Trimming at V came to 8 bases and at J to 3 bases, leaving 7 bases not matched to a gene. The CDR3 loop is CASLPGQGANEKLFF. The CDR3 DNA reads TGTGCCAGTCTACCGGGACAGGGAGCTAATGAAAAACTGTTTTTT.

A few counts support this clone. The J gene is TRBJ1-4, the V gene TRBV4-3, with D possibly being TRBD1 (5 bases). Trimming took off 0 bases at V and 10 bases at J, with 18 bases between the two ends. CDR1 and CDR2 from the germline V gene are LGHNA and YSLEER. The CDR3 is 16 residues long. CDR3 DNA: TGCGCCAGCAGCCAAGATTGGGCGGGGCGCGATGGAAAACTGTTTTTT. Its protein is CASSQDWAGRDGKLFF.

CDR3: CSVERELGNEQFF. Written as DNA, the CDR3 is TGCAGCGTTGAGCGGGAGCTCGGCAATGAGCAGTTCTTC. This chain joins TRBV29-1 and TRBJ2-1; 7 positions agree with TRBD2. With V trimmed by 3 bases and J by 6 bases, 5 bases remained unmatched. In germline, CDR1 is SQVTM, CDR2 ANQGSEA. The CDR3 spans 13 residues.

A single count supports this clone. The CDR3 DNA is TGTGCCAGCCTCACCCTCCGGGACAGGGGGGGCTACACCTTC. This encodes CASLTLRDRGGYTF. This chain connects TRBV28 to TRBJ1-2; TRBD1 agrees at 11 bases. Germline V lookup: CDR1 MDHEN, CDR2 SYDVKM. The trim removed 8 bases at V and 8 bases at J, leaving 10 bases unmatched. The CDR3 sequence is 14 residues long.

The chain is built from TRBV5-1 and TRBJ1-1; TRBD1 aligns across 8 bases. Per the germline V gene, CDR1 is SGHRS and CDR2 is YFSETQ. V shed 4 bases and J 3 bases; nucleotides not matched to a gene: 5. This CDR3 has 14 residues. CDR3 protein: CASSRPGQDTEAFF. The DNA of the CDR3 is TGCGCCAGCAGCCGCCCGGGACAGGACACTGAAGCTTTCTTT.

The J gene is TRBJ2-2, the V gene TRBV7-9, with 7 bases matching TRBD2. Germline lookup yields CDR1 SEHNR and CDR2 FQNEAQ (reference sequence). The V gene end was trimmed by 1 base and the J gene end by 0 bases; junction bases not matched to a gene: 11. The CDR3 covers 19 residues. The chain's CDR3 is CASSLEGWAGVANTGELFF. The CDR3 nucleotides are TGTGCCAGCAGCTTAGAAGGTTGGGCGGGAGTGGCGAACACCGGGGAGCTGTTTTTT.

This clone was picked up a small number of times. This sequence joins TRBV29-1 and TRBJ1-1; 8 bases fit TRBD1. Germline-derived CDR1 and CDR2 are SQVTM and ANQGSEA. The CDR3 sequence is 14 residues long. J lost 3 bases, V lost 7 bases, and 10 bases had no gene match. As DNA, the CDR3 is TGCAGCGGTGGCGACAGGGGACAGGACACTGAAGCTTTCTTT. It codes for CSGGDRGQDTEAFF.

The chain uses TRBV4-3 and TRBJ2-3, with D possibly being TRBD1 (7 bases). Germline values: CDR1 LGHNA, CDR2 YSLEER. V lost 0 bases to trimming and J lost 3 bases, with 16 bases between them. The CDR3 is 17 amino acids. CDR3 DNA sequence: TGCGCCAGCAGCCAAGAAGCGACAGGGAGGAGGACAGATACGCAGTATTTT. The encoded protein is CASSQEATGRRTDTQYF.

This clone was observed a single time. The rearrangement uses TRBV4-1 and TRBJ1-1; TRBD1 agrees at 7 bases. V shed 0 bases, J shed 4 bases, and the junction held 20 bases outside the gene matches. The germline gives CDR1 MGHRA, CDR2 YSYEKL. The CDR3 covers 20 residues. CDR3 amino acids: CASSQERRGGKGAGRTEAFF. Here the CDR3 DNA reads TGCGCCAGCAGCCAAGAAAGGAGGGGCGGGAAGGGGGCCGGCCGCACTGAAGCTTTCTTT.